The 25 T cell receptor beta chains reported below all come from one sample, sequenced in a study of T cell changes during pregnancy in multiple sclerosis. TCRdb's table, derived via immunoSEQ multiplex PCR, lists solely in-frame clones and lacks some. The table records 85,000 to 100,000 clones, 85% to 95% of them present only once. This material consisted of peripheral blood, taken in the first trimester of pregnancy. The receptors were gathered from a female donor with multiple sclerosis, enrolled in a pregnancy study.

CDR3: CASAHRVANEQYF. The CDR3 nucleotides are TGTGCCAGCGCTCACAGGGTGGCGAACGAGCAGTACTTC. The chain has TRBV6-5 and TRBJ2-7; tentatively, D is TRBD1 (6 bases). The CDR3 length is 13 residues. Trimming took off 8 bases at V and 5 bases at J, with 16 bases between the two ends. Germline CDR1 MNHEY, CDR2 SVGAGI.

V is TRBV30 and J is TRBJ2-7; TRBD1 might be the D (5 bases). Germline-derived CDR1 and CDR2 are GTSNPN and SVGIG (reference sequence). V was shortened by 4 bases and J by 7 bases, with 14 bases between the two germline ends. This CDR3 has 12 residues. The CDR3 here is CAWNKGLGEQYF. Written as DNA, the CDR3 is TGTGCCTGGAATAAGGGGCTTGGAGAGCAGTACTTC.

This chain links TRBV28 with TRBJ2-7; D is possibly TRBD1 (5 bases). The length of the CDR3 is 17 residues. Looked up from germline, CDR1 is MDHEN and CDR2 is SYDVKM. Trimming took 6 bases from V and 0 from J, leaving 21 bases between them. CDR3 bases: TGTGCCAGCAGCCCCCCTTTTGTCCTGGGGCCCTCCTACGAGCAGTACTTC. Its protein product is CASSPPFVLGPSYEQYF. The full variable domain, completed using reference TRBV28 and TRBJ2-7, is DVKVTQSSRYLVKRTGEKVFLECVQDMDHENMFWYRQDPGLGLRLIYFSYDVKMKEKGDIPEGYSVSREKKERFSLILESASTNQTSMYLCASSPPFVLGPSYEQYFGPGTRLTVT.

This rearrangement joins TRBV7-2 to TRBJ2-2, with 13 bases fitting TRBD2. This CDR3 comprises 17 residues. CDR1 is SGHTA, CDR2 FQGNSA, per germline. V was clipped by 5 bases and J by 7 bases; unmatched bases: 10. DNA of the CDR3: TGTGCCAGCAGCCAATGGACTAGCGGGAGTGGAATCGGGGAGCTGTTTTTT. This gives the protein CASSQWTSGSGIGELFF.

This sequence joins TRBV14 and TRBJ2-5; possibly TRBD2 for D (6 bases). Germline values: CDR1 SGHDN, CDR2 FVKESK. CDR3 length: 14 amino acids. V was trimmed by 5 bases and J by 6 bases, leaving 16 bases between them. CDR3 DNA sequence: TGTGCCAGCAGCGCTCGCCTTAGCGGAAAGACCCAGTACTTC. This sequence encodes CASSARLSGKTQYF.

In the case of this clone: At one boundary the junction diverges from the germline segment, which might be a read error. The chain has TRBV14 and TRBJ2-5; D might be TRBD1 (5 bases). This CDR3 contains 14 residues. CDR1 and CDR2 (germline): SGHDN, FVKESK. CDR3 sequence reads: CASSPQGIQQTQYF. In nucleotides, the CDR3 is TGTGCCAGCAGCCCCCAGGGTATCCAACAGACCCAGTACTTC.

V is TRBV28 and J is TRBJ1-2, with a tentative D call TRBD1 (5 bases). Trimming shortened V by 6 bases and J by 4 bases, and 9 bases separated the two germline ends. The CDR3 is 12 residues long. CDR1 MDHEN and CDR2 SYDVKM come from the germline V gene. The CDR3 DNA sequence: TGTGCCAGCAGGACAGAATTCTATGGCTACACCTTC. It is translated as CASRTEFYGYTF.

This sequence joins TRBV27 and TRBJ1-4; D might be TRBD1 (6 bases). Trimming took 6 bases from V and 8 from J, leaving 19 bases between them. The CDR3 extends over 15 amino acids. The germline V gene encodes CDR1 MNHEY and CDR2 SMNVEV (reference sequence). The CDR3 DNA is TGTGCCAGCAGGCCCATGGGGGGGGCCGGGGAAAAACTGTTTTTT. Translation gives CASRPMGGAGEKLFF.

This chain connects TRBV13 to TRBJ1-2; D gene unclear. The V gene's germline CDR1 is PRHDT and CDR2 FYEKMQ (reference sequence). V was clipped by 5 bases and J by 2 bases, with 6 bases between them. This CDR3 is 12 amino acids long. CDR3 coding DNA: TGTGCCAGCAGCAACAGCAACTATGGCTACACCTTC. Translated: CASSNSNYGYTF.

The chain uses TRBV28 and TRBJ2-1; 9 nucleotides align to TRBD2. CDR1 MDHEN and CDR2 SYDVKM come from the germline V gene. The CDR3 runs to 15 residues. Germline trimming cut 6 bases from V and 7 bases from J; bases unmatched to any gene: 10. The CDR3 loop is CASRTGTSWENEQFF. For the CDR3, the DNA is TGTGCCAGCAGAACCGGGACTAGCTGGGAGAATGAGCAGTTCTTC.

This sequence joins TRBV29-1 and TRBJ2-5, with 8 bases fitting TRBD2. The CDR3 loop spans 14 amino acids. CDR1 and CDR2 (germline): SQVTM, ANQGSEA. V gave up 6 bases and J gave up 5 bases; unmatched junction bases: 11. DNA of the CDR3: TGCAGCGTCCGGGAGGGAGGGCCTTGGGAGACCCAGTACTTC. It is translated as CSVREGGPWETQYF.

This chain connects TRBV11-2 to TRBJ1-1, with no clear D. Between the trimmed V and J ends, which lost 3 bases and 0 bases, there was a span of 8 bases. CDR3 length equals 14 residues. The germline V gene has CDR1 SGHAT and CDR2 FQNNGV. CDR3 amino acids: CASSFQFMNTEAFF. The CDR3, as DNA: TGTGCCAGCAGCTTCCAGTTCATGAACACTGAAGCTTTCTTT.

The chain is built from TRBV6-5 and TRBJ1-2; 11 bases are shared with TRBD1. The CDR3 is 15 amino acids. V lost 6 bases, J lost 6 bases, and 9 bases stayed unmatched. Per germline, CDR1 MNHEY and CDR2 SVGAGI. CDR3 coding DNA: TGTGCCAGCAGCCCCACCGGGACAGGGGGTAATGGCTACACCTTC. Its protein is CASSPTGTGGNGYTF.

The rearrangement joins TRBV7-2 to TRBJ2-1; 7 positions agree with TRBD2. V shed 1 base, J shed 4 bases, and the junction held 4 bases outside the gene matches. The CDR3 totals 15 residues. CDR1 is SGHTA, CDR2 FQGNSA, per germline. CDR3 protein: CASSLELAAYNEQFF. In DNA form, the CDR3 reads TGTGCCAGCAGCTTAGAGCTAGCGGCATACAATGAGCAGTTCTTC.

J is TRBJ2-2 and V is TRBV19; D gene uncertain. The CDR3 contains 14 residues. Trimming took off 6 bases at V and 3 bases at J, with 11 bases between the two ends. Germline-derived CDR1 and CDR2 are LNHDA and SQIVND (reference sequence). The CDR3 DNA sequence: TGTGCCAGTAGCAACATGGTGGACACCGGGGAGCTGTTTTTT. The encoded protein is CASSNMVDTGELFF.

The V call is TRBV28, the J call TRBJ2-7; possible D gene TRBD1, 6 bases. CDR3 size: 15 residues. The ends were cut back, 3 bases at V and 2 bases at J, with 14 bases in the middle. The germline CDR1 and CDR2 sequences are MDHEN and SYDVKM. CDR3 in amino acids: CASSFGSTGTYEQYF. The CDR3 DNA follows: TGTGCCAGCAGTTTTGGAAGTACAGGGACCTACGAGCAGTACTTC.

V gene TRBV5-1 combines with J gene TRBJ2-7; 11 positions match TRBD2. V lost 3 bases to trimming and J lost 4 bases; unmatched junction nucleotides: 9. The CDR3 sequence is 16 residues long. Germline values: CDR1 SGHRS, CDR2 YFSETQ. CDR3 bases: TGCGCCAGCAGCTGGACCCTAGCGGGAGGCGGGTACGAGCAGTACTTC. Its translation: CASSWTLAGGGYEQYF.

The chain links TRBV5-6 to TRBJ2-3; possible D gene TRBD1, 6 bases. Germline CDR1 and CDR2: SGHDT and YYEEEE. This CDR3 region has 13 residues. The V end was cut by 1 base, the J end by 4 bases, with 7 bases between. CDR3 protein: CASSLQGPDTQYF. DNA of the CDR3: TGTGCCAGCAGCTTGCAGGGGCCAGATACGCAGTATTTT.

The CDR3 here is CASSPAAGMSRFPYEQYF. In nucleotides, the CDR3 is TGTGCCAGCTCACCAGCGGCGGGAATGTCTAGATTCCCCTACGAGCAGTACTTC. The chain recombines TRBV18 with TRBJ2-7; possibly TRBD2 for D (6 bases). Germline loops: CDR1 KGHSH, CDR2 LQKENI. The V end lost 2 bases, the J end lost 2 bases, and 22 bases lay between the germline ends. This CDR3 region has 18 residues.

The chain carries TRBV6-4 and TRBJ1-2; D gene uncertain. The germline gives CDR1 MRHNA, CDR2 SNTAGT. The CDR3 consists of 11 residues. The V and J ends lost 8 bases and 1 base respectively, with 5 bases between them. CDR3 sequence reads: CASRDNYGYTF. DNA of the CDR3: TGTGCCAGCCGGGATAACTATGGCTACACCTTC.

Written as DNA, the CDR3 is TGTGCCAGCAGCCATAACGGACAGGGTGTTCTCTCTTACAATGAGCAGTTCTTC. This translates into CASSHNGQGVLSYNEQFF. The V gene is TRBV28, the J gene TRBJ2-1, with 8 bases that match TRBD1. Germline V gives CDR1 MDHEN, CDR2 SYDVKM. The length of the CDR3 is 18 residues. V lost 6 bases, J lost 4 bases, and 17 bases stayed unmatched.

The table lists this clone with a few counts. This chain uses TRBV18 with TRBJ2-5; the match to TRBD1 covers 9 bases. The length of the CDR3 is 16 residues. Germline-derived CDR1 and CDR2 are KGHSH and LQKENI. J gave up 2 bases and V 3 bases, and 7 bases lay outside the gene matches. CDR3 in amino acids: CASSPRTGVKQETQYF. DNA of the CDR3: TGTGCCAGCTCACCTCGGACAGGGGTCAAGCAAGAGACCCAGTACTTC.

J is TRBJ2-7 and V is TRBV11-2; D remains ambiguous. The CDR3 runs to 13 residues. Germline V CDR1 and CDR2: SGHAT, FQNNGV. Trimming left V 1 base short and J 0 bases short, with 4 bases between. The CDR3 protein is CASSLVLSYEQYF. For the CDR3, the DNA is TGTGCCAGCAGCTTAGTCCTCTCCTACGAGCAGTACTTC. Drawing the rest from reference TRBV11-2 and TRBJ2-7, the complete variable domain is EAGVAQSPRYKIIEKRQSVAFWCNPISGHATLYWYQQILGQGPKLLIQFQNNGVVDDSQLPKDRFSAERLKGVDSTLKIQPAKLEDSAVYLCASSLVLSYEQYFGPGTRLTVT.

DNA of the CDR3: TGTGCCAGCAGTACGGAAGGGGTCCTTAATGAAAAACTGTTTTTT. Translated: CASSTEGVLNEKLFF. V gene TRBV9 combines with J gene TRBJ1-4; D possibly corresponds to TRBD1 (5 bases). Germline V gene sequence: CDR1 SGDLS, CDR2 YYNGEE. The CDR3 is 15 amino acids. V was trimmed by 5 bases and J by 4 bases, leaving 15 bases between them.

The chain combines TRBV28 with TRBJ2-7, with TRBD1 identical over 8 bases. The CDR3 runs to 17 residues. The germline V gene encodes CDR1 MDHEN and CDR2 SYDVKM. Trimming took 3 bases from V and 1 from J; bases not matched to a gene: 11. CDR3: CASSFLSRTGFSYEQYF. CDR3 nucleotides: TGTGCCAGCAGTTTTCTGTCTAGGACAGGGTTTTCCTACGAGCAGTACTTC.